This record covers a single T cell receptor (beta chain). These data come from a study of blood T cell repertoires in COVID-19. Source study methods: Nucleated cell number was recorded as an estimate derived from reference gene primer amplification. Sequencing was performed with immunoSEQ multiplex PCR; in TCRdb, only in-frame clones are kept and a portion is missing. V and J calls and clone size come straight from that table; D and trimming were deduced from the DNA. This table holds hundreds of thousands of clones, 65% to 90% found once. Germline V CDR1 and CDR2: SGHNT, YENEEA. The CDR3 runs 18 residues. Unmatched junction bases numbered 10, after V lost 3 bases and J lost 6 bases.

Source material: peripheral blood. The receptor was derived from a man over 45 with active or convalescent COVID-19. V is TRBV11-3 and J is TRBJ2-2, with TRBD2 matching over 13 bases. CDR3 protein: CASSFVTSGRPRAGELFF. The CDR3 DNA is TGTGCCAGCAGCTTTGTGACTAGCGGGAGGCCTCGGGCCGGGGAGCTGTTTTTT.